This record looks at one T cell receptor beta chain sequence and its context. Antigen: not known. These data originate in a study of T-cell memory formation after mild COVID-19. Overall study context: Clusters were largely donor specific.

CDR3 length: 15 residues. The V and J ends lost 5 bases and 3 bases, in that order; junction bases with no gene match: 6. Germline CDR1 is MNHEY and CDR2 is SVGAGI. Study observations and caveats: Still unconfirmed is whether the second-wave clones peaking on day 37 recognized SARS-CoV-2. Later expanders leaned toward CD4+, whereas clones contracting from day 15 to 85 were balanced CD4/CD8.

TCRdb processed the 5' RACE reads anew with MiXCR; each CDR3 protein has one entry. The data hold about 350,000 distinct CDR3 sequences, with roughly an eighth observed a single time. This chain joins TRBV6-5 and TRBJ2-1; TRBD2 matches 8 bases. The clonotype originates from a man aged 18 to 29 who had mild COVID-19 (a few samples of this study predate the infection). Cell type and time point are not known. The sample taken for sequencing was PBMCs or a T cell subset sorted from them (not recorded which). The DNA for the CDR3 is TGTGCCAGCAGTACGAAACTAGCGGTCTACAATGAGCAGTTCTTC. Encoded protein: CASSTKLAVYNEQFF.